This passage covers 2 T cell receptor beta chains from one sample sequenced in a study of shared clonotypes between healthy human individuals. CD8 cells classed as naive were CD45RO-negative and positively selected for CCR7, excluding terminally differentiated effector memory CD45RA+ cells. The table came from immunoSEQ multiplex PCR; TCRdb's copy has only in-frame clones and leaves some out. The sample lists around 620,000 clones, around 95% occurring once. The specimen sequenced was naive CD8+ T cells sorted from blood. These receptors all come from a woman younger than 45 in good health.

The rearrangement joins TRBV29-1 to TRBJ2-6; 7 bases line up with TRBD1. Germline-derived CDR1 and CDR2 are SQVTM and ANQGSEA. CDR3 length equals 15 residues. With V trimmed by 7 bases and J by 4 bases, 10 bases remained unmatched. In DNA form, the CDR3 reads TGCAGCGCCTGGGACAGACGGACGGGGGCCAACGTCCTGACTTTC. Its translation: CSAWDRRTGANVLTF.

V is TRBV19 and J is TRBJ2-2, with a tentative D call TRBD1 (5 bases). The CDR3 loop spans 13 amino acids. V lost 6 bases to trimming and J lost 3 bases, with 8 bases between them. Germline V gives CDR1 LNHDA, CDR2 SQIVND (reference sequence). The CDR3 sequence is CASSDRYTGELFF. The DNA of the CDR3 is TGTGCCAGTAGCGACAGATACACCGGGGAGCTGTTTTTT.